This T cell receptor beta chain emerged from a study of OX40 agonist ivuxolimab in advanced cancers. Study details: Ivuxolimab, an antibody acting as an agonist of OX40 (CD134), was used to treat patients. Dose-escalation patients had hepatocellular carcinoma, melanoma, renal cell or head and neck cancer. In three patients, partial responses were observed, one with hepatocellular carcinoma and two with cutaneous melanoma. Study results and caveats: The investigators did not determine what antigen specificity the expanded peripheral T cells had.

The sample holds a few counts of this clone. Its antigen remains unidentified. Method: immunoSEQ multiplex PCR; TCRdb's copy keeps in-frame clones and lacks some. The sample records 50,000 to 75,000 clones, more than 80% being singletons. Germline CDR1 is MDHEN and CDR2 is SYDVKM. The CDR3 is made up of 12 amino acids. V lost 5 bases and J 6 bases, leaving 11 bases between the germline ends. The genes are TRBV28 and TRBJ2-7; D not certain. The specimen was CD4+ or CD8+ T cells sorted from blood, collected in a trial of the OX40 agonist ivuxolimab. The source of this sequence is an adult with an advanced solid tumor such as melanoma, head and neck, liver or kidney cancer. The CDR3 here is CASSLVLTEQYF. The CDR3, as DNA: TGTGCCAGCAGTCTCGTTCTCACCGAGCAGTACTTC.